This T cell receptor beta chain came from a study of beta chain features in type 1 diabetes. Study summary: There were about 110,000,000 sorted cells examined across all samples.

This clone was detected a few times. Its cognate antigen is unknown. Study-level points and caveats: TCRB CDR3 length was moderately but significantly reduced in all four CD4+ subsets of Type 1 diabetes patients. Overrepresentation of cells with high TCR expression could result from cDNA sequencing.

As every portion of the isolated RNA was reverse transcribed, the sequencing read expressed TCRB transcripts. The average output of naive, central memory and regulatory T cell samples was approximately 3.7 million reads. Libraries were prepared by immunoSEQ multiplex PCR; TCRdb keeps only in-frame clonotypes and omits some of them. The sample contains 160,000 or so clones, approximately 10% of which appear only once. This CDR3 contains 17 residues. In germline, CDR1 is SGHTA, CDR2 FQGTGA. J lost 2 bases, V lost 2 bases, and 10 bases had no gene match. The specimen was central memory CD4+ T cells from blood. The J gene is TRBJ2-5, the V gene TRBV7-3, with TRBD2 matching 8 bases. This clonotype was sampled from a woman aged 30 to 39 with type 1 diabetes. DNA for the CDR3: TGTGCCAGCAGCTTATTGGGTCAGCGGGGGTTACAAGAGACCCAGTACTTC. Translated: CASSLLGQRGLQETQYF.